The entry that follows covers one T cell receptor (beta chain) sequence. TCRdb's copy holds only in-frame clones and misses some; the assay was immunoSEQ multiplex PCR. The table includes around 84,000 clones, about 79% detected once. The CDR3 spans 15 residues. Germline V CDR1 and CDR2: LNHDA, SQIVND (reference sequence). The trim removed 5 bases at V and 12 bases at J, leaving 14 bases unmatched. The data derive from a study of control samples from healthy donors and cancer patients. The specimen was PBMCs. J is TRBJ2-1 and V is TRBV19; 9 bases align to TRBD2. This clonotype was sampled from a man aged 55 to 70 with head and neck cancer. The CDR3 region has the DNA TGTGCCAGTAGTTTTCTAGCGGGGCCGTCAATGTCGCAGTTCTTC. Protein product: CASSFLAGPSMSQFF.